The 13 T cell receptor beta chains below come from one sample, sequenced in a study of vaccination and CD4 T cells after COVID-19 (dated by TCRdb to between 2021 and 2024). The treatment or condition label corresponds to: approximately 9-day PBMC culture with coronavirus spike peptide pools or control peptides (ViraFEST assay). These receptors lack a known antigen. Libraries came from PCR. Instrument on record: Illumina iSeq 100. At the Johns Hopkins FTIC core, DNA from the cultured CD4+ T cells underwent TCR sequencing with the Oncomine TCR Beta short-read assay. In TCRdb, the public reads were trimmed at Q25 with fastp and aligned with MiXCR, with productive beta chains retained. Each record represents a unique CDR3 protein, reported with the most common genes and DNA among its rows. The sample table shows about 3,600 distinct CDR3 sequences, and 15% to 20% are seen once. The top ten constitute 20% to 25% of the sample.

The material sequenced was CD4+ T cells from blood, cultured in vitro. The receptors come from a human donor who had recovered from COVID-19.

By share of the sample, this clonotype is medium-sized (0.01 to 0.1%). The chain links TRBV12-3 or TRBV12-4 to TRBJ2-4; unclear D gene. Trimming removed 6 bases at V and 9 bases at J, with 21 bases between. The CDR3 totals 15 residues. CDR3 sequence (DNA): TGTGCCAGCAGCTTATATCCCCCCCCGGCCCCCATTCAGTACTTC. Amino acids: CASSLYPPPAPIQYF.

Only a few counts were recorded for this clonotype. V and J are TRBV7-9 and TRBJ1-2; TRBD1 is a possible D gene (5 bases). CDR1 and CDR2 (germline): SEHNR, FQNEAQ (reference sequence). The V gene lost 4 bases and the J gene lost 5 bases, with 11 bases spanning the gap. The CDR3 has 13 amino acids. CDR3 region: CASSSPDTYGYTF. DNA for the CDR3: TGTGCCAGCAGCTCCCCGGACACGTATGGCTACACCTTC.

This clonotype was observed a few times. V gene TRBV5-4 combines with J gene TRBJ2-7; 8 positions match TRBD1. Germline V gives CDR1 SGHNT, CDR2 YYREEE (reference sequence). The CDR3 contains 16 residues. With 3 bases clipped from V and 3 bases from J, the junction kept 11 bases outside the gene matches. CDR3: CASSYRTGLKSYEQYF. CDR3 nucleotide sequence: TGTGCCAGCAGCTACAGGACAGGGCTTAAGAGCTACGAGCAGTACTTC.

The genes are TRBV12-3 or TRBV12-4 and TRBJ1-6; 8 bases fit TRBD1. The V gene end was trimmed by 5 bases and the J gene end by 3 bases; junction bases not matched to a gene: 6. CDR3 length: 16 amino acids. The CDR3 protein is CASSPPGQGYNSPLHF. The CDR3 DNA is TGTGCCAGCAGTCCCCCCGGACAGGGCTATAATTCACCCCTCCACTTT.

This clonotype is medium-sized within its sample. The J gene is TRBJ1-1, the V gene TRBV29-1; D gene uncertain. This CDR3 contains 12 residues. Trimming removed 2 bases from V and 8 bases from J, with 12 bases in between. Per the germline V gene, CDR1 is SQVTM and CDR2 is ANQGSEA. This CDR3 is CSVESSVLEAFF. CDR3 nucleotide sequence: TGCAGCGTTGAATCTTCAGTTCTAGAAGCTTTCTTT.

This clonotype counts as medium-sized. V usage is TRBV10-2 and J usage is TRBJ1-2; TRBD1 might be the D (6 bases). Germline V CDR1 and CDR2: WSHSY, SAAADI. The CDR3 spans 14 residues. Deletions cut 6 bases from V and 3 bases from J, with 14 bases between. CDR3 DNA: TGCGCCAGCAGGGATTGGACAGACGACTATGGCTACACCTTC. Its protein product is CASRDWTDDYGYTF.

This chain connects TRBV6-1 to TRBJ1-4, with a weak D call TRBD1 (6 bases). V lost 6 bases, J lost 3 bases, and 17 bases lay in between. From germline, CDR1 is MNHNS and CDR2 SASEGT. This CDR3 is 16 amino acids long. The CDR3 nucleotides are TGTGCCAGCAGATCCCCCGGGGGGCAGGCTAATGAAAAACTGTTTTTT. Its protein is CASRSPGGQANEKLFF.

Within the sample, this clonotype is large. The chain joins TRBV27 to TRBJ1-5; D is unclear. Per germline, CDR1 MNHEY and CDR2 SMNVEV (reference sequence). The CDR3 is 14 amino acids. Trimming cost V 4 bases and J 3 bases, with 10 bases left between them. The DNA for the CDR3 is TGTGCCAGCAGTTCAAAAGGGCTCAATCAGCCCCAGCATTTT. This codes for CASSSKGLNQPQHF.

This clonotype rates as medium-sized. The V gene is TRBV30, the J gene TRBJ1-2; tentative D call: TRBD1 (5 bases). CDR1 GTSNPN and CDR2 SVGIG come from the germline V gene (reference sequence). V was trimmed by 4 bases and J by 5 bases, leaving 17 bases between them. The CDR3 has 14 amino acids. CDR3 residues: CAWTQTRGVYGYTF. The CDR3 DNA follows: TGTGCCTGGACCCAAACAAGAGGGGTTTATGGCTACACCTTC.

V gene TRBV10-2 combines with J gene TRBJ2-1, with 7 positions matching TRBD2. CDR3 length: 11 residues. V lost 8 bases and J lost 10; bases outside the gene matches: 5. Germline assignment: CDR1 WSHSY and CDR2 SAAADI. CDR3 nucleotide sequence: TGCGCCAGCCAGCTAGCGGTCGAGCAGTTCTTC. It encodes CASQLAVEQFF.

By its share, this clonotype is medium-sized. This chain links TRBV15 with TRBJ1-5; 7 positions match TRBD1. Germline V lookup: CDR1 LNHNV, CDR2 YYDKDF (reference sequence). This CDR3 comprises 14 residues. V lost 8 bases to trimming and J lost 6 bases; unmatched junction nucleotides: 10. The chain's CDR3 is CATSRGGLGQPQHF. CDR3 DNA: TGTGCCACCTCAAGAGGGGGCCTGGGTCAGCCCCAGCATTTT.

CDR3 nucleotides: TGTGCCAGCAGTGAAAACAGGGGCGGGAACACCATATATTTT. Its protein product is CASSENRGGNTIYF. The rearrangement links TRBV2 to TRBJ1-3, with TRBD1 matching 7 bases. The V gene's germline CDR1 is SNHLY and CDR2 FYNNEI. There are 14 residues in the CDR3. V shed 2 bases and J 7 bases; nucleotides not matched to a gene: 5.

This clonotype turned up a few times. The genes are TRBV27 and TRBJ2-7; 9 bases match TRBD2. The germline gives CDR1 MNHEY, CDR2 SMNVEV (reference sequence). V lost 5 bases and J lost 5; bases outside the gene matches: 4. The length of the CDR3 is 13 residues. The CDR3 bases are TGTGCCAGCAGTGCCAGCGGGGGGAACGAGCAGTACTTC. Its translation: CASSASGGNEQYF.